The 24 T cell receptor beta chains listed next were all sequenced from one sample in a study of cytomegalovirus exposure and HLA in healthy donors. PCR used 60 Vbeta primers and 13 Jbeta primers. Here immunoSEQ multiplex PCR was the method, and the copy in TCRdb shows in-frame clones only, minus some. In the table there are tens of thousands of clones, over 65% of which are singletons. The sample comprised PBMCs. These receptor sequences come from a man between 35 and 55 years old in good health and CMV-seronegative.

The V call is TRBV9, the J call TRBJ1-1, with D unclear. The CDR3 loop spans 15 amino acids. Trimming removed 0 bases at V and 4 bases at J, with 13 bases between. Germline V CDR1 and CDR2: SGDLS, YYNGEE. The CDR3 protein is CASSVAGGPGTEAFF. Here the CDR3 DNA reads TGTGCCAGCAGCGTAGCTGGCGGGCCCGGCACTGAAGCTTTCTTT.

The chain links TRBV15 to TRBJ2-1, with 7 bases lining up with TRBD2. Unmatched junction bases numbered 2, after V lost 8 bases and J lost 4 bases. The CDR3 totals 12 residues. CDR1 and CDR2 from the germline V gene are LNHNV and YYDKDF (reference sequence). The CDR3 DNA sequence: TGTGCCACCGCTAGCGGATACAATGAGCAGTTCTTC. Its protein is CATASGYNEQFF.

This chain connects TRBV5-4 to TRBJ2-7; D is perhaps TRBD2 (6 bases). The CDR3 contains 13 residues. Trimming shortened V by 0 bases and J by 6 bases, and 10 bases separated the two germline ends. Germline loops: CDR1 SGHNT, CDR2 YYREEE (reference sequence). The CDR3 nucleotides are TGTGCCAGCAGCTTGGCGGGGGAGGTCGAGCAGTACTTC. Translated, it gives CASSLAGEVEQYF.

Of note for this clone: Other DNA sequences from this sample encode an identical CDR3 as well. The chain joins TRBV2 to TRBJ1-3; the match to TRBD1 covers 7 bases. The length of the CDR3 is 15 residues. The V gene end was trimmed by 5 bases and the J gene end by 0 bases; junction bases not matched to a gene: 4. Germline CDR1 and CDR2: SNHLY and FYNNEI. The CDR3 DNA reads TGTGCCAGCAGTTCAGACAGGGCCTCTGGAAACACCATATATTTT. Encoded protein: CASSSDRASGNTIYF.

This clone has more than one count but fewer than ten. The rearrangement uses TRBV5-4 and TRBJ2-7; unclear D gene. Germline V gene lookup returns CDR1 SGHNT and CDR2 YYREEE (reference sequence). This CDR3 has 14 residues. Trimming left V 0 bases short and J 6 bases short, with 13 bases between. This chain's CDR3 is CASSLEPVDSEQYF. The DNA of the CDR3 is TGTGCCAGCAGCTTGGAGCCAGTTGACTCCGAGCAGTACTTC.

This chain joins TRBV6-4 and TRBJ1-5; no clear D. V gave up 8 bases and J gave up 4 bases, with 27 bases separating them. From germline, CDR1 is MRHNA and CDR2 SNTAGT. The CDR3 sequence is 18 residues long. The CDR3 region is CASFTQQFGWWRNQPQHF. For the CDR3, the DNA is TGTGCCAGCTTCACCCAGCAGTTTGGTTGGTGGAGGAATCAGCCCCAGCATTTT.

This chain joins TRBV7-9 and TRBJ2-7, with D perhaps TRBD1 (5 bases). Germline V gene lookup returns CDR1 SEHNR and CDR2 FQNEAQ (reference sequence). Trimming removed 4 bases from V and 4 bases from J, with 17 bases in between. The CDR3 loop spans 15 amino acids. The CDR3, as DNA: TGTGCCAGCAGCTCCGTCCAGGGTCGAAGGTACGAGCAGTACTTC. This codes for CASSSVQGRRYEQYF. The full variable domain, rest sourced from reference TRBV7-9 and TRBJ2-7, is DTGVSQNPRHKITKRGQNVTFRCDPISEHNRLYWYRQTLGQGPEFLTYFQNEAQLEKSRLLSDRFSAERPKGSFSTLEIQRTEQGDSAMYLCASSSVQGRRYEQYFGPGTRLTVT.

The chain carries TRBV5-8 and TRBJ2-7; D may be TRBD2 (5 bases). The CDR3 length is 15 residues. V was pared by 0 bases and J by 5 bases, with 15 bases between. CDR1 and CDR2 (germline): SGHTS, YDEGEE. CDR3 sequence reads: CASSLGLGVGDEQYF. CDR3 in DNA: TGTGCCAGCAGCTTGGGGCTTGGGGTCGGGGACGAGCAGTACTTC.

The chain employs TRBV6-4 and TRBJ2-2; TRBD2 aligns across 7 bases. Germline trimming cut 4 bases from V and 6 bases from J; bases unmatched to any gene: 11. The germline V gene encodes CDR1 MRHNA and CDR2 SNTAGT. The CDR3 is made up of 16 amino acids. The CDR3, as DNA: TGTGCCAGCAGTGCCACTAGCGCCGGGGTCGCCGGGGAGCTGTTTTTT. Translation gives CASSATSAGVAGELFF.

The chain is built from TRBV7-9 and TRBJ2-3, with TRBD2 matching over 12 bases. Germline V lookup: CDR1 SEHNR, CDR2 FQNEAQ (reference sequence). Trimming took 5 bases from V and 4 from J; bases not matched to a gene: 4. The CDR3 contains 15 residues. In DNA form, the CDR3 reads TGTGCCAGCAGCCTGGGACTAGCGGGCTCAGATACGCAGTATTTT. This sequence encodes CASSLGLAGSDTQYF.

The chain recombines TRBV9 with TRBJ1-3; no clear D. V gave up 3 bases and J gave up 0 bases, with 7 bases separating them. This CDR3 is built from 14 residues. Germline CDR1 and CDR2: SGDLS and YYNGEE. This chain's CDR3 is CASSAGSSGNTIYF. The DNA for the CDR3 is TGTGCCAGCAGCGCCGGGAGCTCTGGAAACACCATATATTTT.

The genes are TRBV28 and TRBJ2-4, with 12 bases matching TRBD1. There are 16 residues in the CDR3. Germline V gene sequence: CDR1 MDHEN, CDR2 SYDVKM. V lost 6 bases, J lost 0 bases, and 3 bases stayed unmatched. The CDR3 here is CASRGQGAIAKNIQYF. CDR3 nucleotides: TGTGCCAGCAGGGGACAGGGGGCTATAGCCAAAAACATTCAGTACTTC.

This chain uses TRBV30 with TRBJ1-6; 9 bases fit TRBD1. This CDR3 has 14 amino acids. Germline CDR1 reads GTSNPN; CDR2 reads SVGIG (reference sequence). Trimming removed 0 bases from V and 9 bases from J; junction bases left unmatched: 3. The CDR3 nucleotides read TGTGCCTGGAGTGTGGGGACAGGGAGTTCACCCCTCCACTTT. It translates to CAWSVGTGSSPLHF.

The rearrangement uses TRBV7-9 and TRBJ2-7; 7 bases match TRBD1. The CDR3 runs 16 residues. J was trimmed by 1 base and V by 4 bases; bases with no gene match: 10. Germline-derived CDR1 and CDR2 are SEHNR and FQNEAQ (reference sequence). The CDR3 DNA reads as TGTGCCAGCAGCTCCGACAGGGTGACCCCTTCCTACGAGCAGTACTTC. Protein: CASSSDRVTPSYEQYF.

The chain recombines TRBV10-3 with TRBJ2-1, with 8 bases aligning to TRBD2. CDR1 and CDR2 from the germline V gene are ENHRY and SYGVKD. The CDR3 has 14 residues. Trimming took 3 bases from V and 8 from J; bases not matched to a gene: 6. CDR3 bases: TGTGCCATCAGTGATAACGGGGGGGCCGATGAGCAGTTCTTC. Its translation: CAISDNGGADEQFF.

V is TRBV5-1 and J is TRBJ1-2, with a weak D call TRBD1 (5 bases). The germline gives CDR1 SGHRS, CDR2 YFSETQ. The germline V and J ends were trimmed by 0 bases and 4 bases, with 13 bases remaining between them. The CDR3 runs 15 residues. CDR3 sequence: CASSLVGGEIYGYTF. The CDR3 nucleotides read TGCGCCAGCAGCTTGGTGGGAGGGGAAATCTATGGCTACACCTTC.

The V and J genes are TRBV30 and TRBJ2-7, with 10 bases identical to TRBD2. J gave up 6 bases and V 3 bases, and 5 bases lay outside the gene matches. The CDR3 contains 13 residues. Looked up from germline, CDR1 is GTSNPN and CDR2 is SVGIG (reference sequence). CDR3 sequence (DNA): TGTGCCTGGAGCCCTAGCGGGAGAGGCGAGCAGTACTTC. Residues: CAWSPSGRGEQYF.

The rearrangement joins TRBV10-3 to TRBJ2-3; possibly TRBD1 for D (6 bases). The germline V gene encodes CDR1 ENHRY and CDR2 SYGVKD. The V gene lost 2 bases and the J gene lost 2 bases, with 20 bases spanning the gap. This CDR3 spans 18 amino acids. The CDR3 protein is CAISETTTGTLFTDTQYF. CDR3 nucleotides: TGTGCCATCAGTGAGACGACCACCGGGACACTCTTCACAGATACGCAGTATTTT.

The chain links TRBV28 to TRBJ1-5, with 9 nucleotides matching TRBD1. The V gene's germline CDR1 is MDHEN and CDR2 SYDVKM. This CDR3 has 14 amino acids. The V gene end was trimmed by 7 bases and the J gene end by 5 bases; junction bases not matched to a gene: 6. This CDR3 is CASTEGQGHQPQHF. In DNA form, the CDR3 reads TGTGCCAGCACCGAGGGACAGGGCCATCAGCCCCAGCATTTT.

The chain employs TRBV28 and TRBJ2-6; TRBD1 aligns across 10 bases. This CDR3 comprises 18 residues. The V and J ends lost 5 bases and 4 bases, in that order; junction bases with no gene match: 11. Germline CDR1 reads MDHEN; CDR2 reads SYDVKM. The CDR3 region has the DNA TGTGCCAGCAGTGCCGCCGGGGACAGGGGCACGGGGGCCAACGTCCTGACTTTC. This translates into CASSAAGDRGTGANVLTF. Supplemented by reference TRBV28 and TRBJ2-6, the full variable domain reads DVKVTQSSRYLVKRTGEKVFLECVQDMDHENMFWYRQDPGLGLRLIYFSYDVKMKEKGDIPEGYSVSREKKERFSLILESASTNQTSMYLCASSAAGDRGTGANVLTFGAGSRLTVL.

This sequence joins TRBV27 and TRBJ1-4, with unresolved D. Germline V lookup: CDR1 MNHEY, CDR2 SMNVEV (reference sequence). Trimming took 6 bases from V and 5 from J, leaving 16 bases between them. This CDR3 has 15 residues. CDR3 residues: CASSTIGWRNEKLFF. The CDR3 region has the DNA TGTGCCAGCAGCACCATCGGGTGGAGGAATGAAAAACTGTTTTTT.

This clone has only one observation. The chain couples TRBV5-4 to TRBJ2-7, with 7 bases fitting TRBD1. With V trimmed by 4 bases and J by 5 bases, 9 bases remained unmatched. CDR3 size: 14 residues. In germline, CDR1 is SGHNT, CDR2 YYREEE (reference sequence). The CDR3 DNA sequence: TGTGCCAGCAGCCCCGGACAGGTGGCTAACGAGCAGTACTTC. Its translation is CASSPGQVANEQYF.

This chain links TRBV29-1 with TRBJ1-1; D gene ambiguous. The germline V gene has CDR1 SQVTM and CDR2 ANQGSEA. The CDR3 covers 15 residues. V lost 4 bases and J 1 base, leaving 16 bases between the germline ends. As DNA, the CDR3 is TGCAGCGTTGCTTCTCCGGGTTTTAAGAACACTGAAGCTTTCTTT. This gives the protein CSVASPGFKNTEAFF.

The chain carries TRBV7-3 and TRBJ2-3; possibly TRBD1 for D (5 bases). This CDR3 comprises 15 residues. V was clipped by 2 bases and J by 0 bases, with 9 bases between them. Germline loops: CDR1 SGHTA, CDR2 FQGTGA. CDR3 residues: CASSLGAVSTDTQYF. The DNA of the CDR3 is TGTGCCAGCAGCTTAGGGGCGGTAAGCACAGATACGCAGTATTTT. The complete variable domain, with remaining parts taken from reference TRBV7-3 and TRBJ2-3, reads GAGVSQTPSNKVTEKGKYVELRCDPISGHTALYWYRQSLGQGPEFLIYFQGTGAADDSGLPNDRFFAVRPEGSVSTLKIQRTERGDSAVYLCASSLGAVSTDTQYFGPGTRLTVL.